This TCR beta chain was captured in a study of CD8+CD57+ T cells in acquired aplastic anemia. Study findings and constraints: Patients and controls shared under 30 CD8+ CDR3 sequences, highly expressed in patients.

V was cut by 1 base and J by 5 bases, with 17 bases left in between. In germline, CDR1 is DFQATT, CDR2 SNEGSKA (reference sequence). The CDR3 has 15 amino acids. This clonotype was seen many times. Its matching antigen is unknown. TCR beta VDJ and CDR3 were profiled, and genomic DNA was the template. TCRdb reprocessed the reads via MiXCR and lists one record per CDR3 protein. The sample holds about 190,000 distinct CDR3 sequences, around 59% seen once. This TCR was recovered from a human donor in good health, serving as a control. The sequencing input was sorted CD4+, CD8+, or CD8+CD57+ T cells (not recorded which) from PBMCs. The chain recombines TRBV20-1 with TRBJ1-1; possibly TRBD1 for D (6 bases). In nucleotides, the CDR3 is TGCAGTGCTAGAGGTGAGGGCAGGGGTTGGACTGAAGCTTTCTTT. Translation gives CSARGEGRGWTEAFF.